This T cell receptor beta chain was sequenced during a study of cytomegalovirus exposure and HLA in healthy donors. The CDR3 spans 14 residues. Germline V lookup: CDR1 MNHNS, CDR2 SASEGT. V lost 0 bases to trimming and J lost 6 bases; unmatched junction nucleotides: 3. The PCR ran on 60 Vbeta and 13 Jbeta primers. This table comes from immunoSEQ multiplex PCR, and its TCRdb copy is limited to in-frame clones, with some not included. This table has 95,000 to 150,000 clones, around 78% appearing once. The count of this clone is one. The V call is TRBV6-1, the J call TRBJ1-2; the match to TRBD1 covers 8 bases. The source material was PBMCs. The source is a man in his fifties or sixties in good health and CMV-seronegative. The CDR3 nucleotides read TGTGCCAGCAGTGAAGCTTGGACAGGGAATGGCTACACCTTC. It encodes CASSEAWTGNGYTF.